This TCR beta chain was obtained from a study of CD8 T cells in ankylosing spondylitis. MiXCR was run by TCRdb on the 5' RACE reads, yielding one entry per CDR3 protein. The profile shows roughly 490,000 distinct CDR3 sequences, approximately 5.3% of them singletons. General study points: Blood from ankylosing spondylitis patients appeared to carry a characteristic roughly 8-variant TCR beta motif.

The germline V gene has CDR1 LGHNA and CDR2 YSLEER. This CDR3 comprises 16 residues. V trimming: 0 bases; J trimming: 1 base; junction bases outside the gene matches: 5. Points on this clonotype: Its antigen is not identified.

The origin of this receptor is a male donor with ankylosing spondylitis. The rearrangement uses TRBV4-3 and TRBJ1-1; 7 positions agree with TRBD1. The sample was blood, either unsorted or a sorted T cell fraction (not recorded which). CDR3 sequence: CASSQDPRQGNTEAFF. The CDR3 region has the DNA TGCGCCAGCAGCCAAGATCCCCGACAGGGGAACACTGAAGCTTTCTTT.